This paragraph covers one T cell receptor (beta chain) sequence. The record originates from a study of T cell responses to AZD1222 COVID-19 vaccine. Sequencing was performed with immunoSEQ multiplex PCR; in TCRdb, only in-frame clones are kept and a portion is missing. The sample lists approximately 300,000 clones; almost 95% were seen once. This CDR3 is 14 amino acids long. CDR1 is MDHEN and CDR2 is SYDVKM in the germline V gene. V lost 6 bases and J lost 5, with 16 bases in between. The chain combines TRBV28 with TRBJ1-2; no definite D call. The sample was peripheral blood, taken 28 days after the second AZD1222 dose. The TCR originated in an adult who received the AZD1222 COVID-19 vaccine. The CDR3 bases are TGTGCCAGCAGAACCCCCGGGTTTGTGTATGGCTACACCTTC. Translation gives CASRTPGFVYGYTF.